The T cell receptor (beta chain) under discussion was sequenced for a study of cytomegalovirus exposure and HLA in healthy donors. V was cut by 3 bases and J by 10 bases, with 7 bases left in between. Germline V gene lookup returns CDR1 SNHLY and CDR2 FYNNEI. CDR3 length equals 12 residues. The PCR made use of 60 Vbeta and 13 Jbeta primers. Measured with immunoSEQ multiplex PCR; TCRdb has only the in-frame clones, and not every one. Here the sample spans about 140,000 clones, approximately 73% being singletons. The specimen was PBMCs. The sequence derives from a human donor in good health. The V gene is TRBV2, the J gene TRBJ1-6; D is undetermined. CDR3 loop: CASSETGSPLHF. Here the CDR3 DNA reads TGTGCCAGCAGTGAGACGGGATCACCCCTCCACTTT.